This T cell receptor (beta chain) came from a study of PD-1 and CTLA-4 blockade in melanoma. The assay was immunoSEQ multiplex PCR, and TCRdb's table has in-frame clones only and misses some. The sample holds roughly 30,000 clones, about 85% seen once. There are a few counts of this clone. Germline V gene data show CDR1 as MDHEN and CDR2 as SYDVKM. With 6 bases clipped from V and 2 bases from J, the junction kept 19 bases outside the gene matches. The CDR3 consists of 18 residues. This TCR came from a human donor with melanoma. The chain combines TRBV28 with TRBJ2-7; TRBD1 aligns across 7 bases. The sample consisted of CD8+ T cells from peripheral blood, taken from a patient given anti-PD-1 treatment. DNA of the CDR3: TGTGCCAGCAGCTCCCTCGGGTATGGCCAGGGGGTAGCCTACGAGCAGTACTTC. The encoded protein is CASSSLGYGQGVAYEQYF. The variable domain in full, with the rest retrieved from reference TRBV28 and TRBJ2-7, is DVKVTQSSRYLVKRTGEKVFLECVQDMDHENMFWYRQDPGLGLRLIYFSYDVKMKEKGDIPEGYSVSREKKERFSLILESASTNQTSMYLCASSSLGYGQGVAYEQYFGPGTRLTVT.